These 24 T cell receptor beta chains came from one sample sequenced in a study of OX40 agonist ivuxolimab in advanced cancers. The repertoire was sequenced with immunoSEQ multiplex PCR; TCRdb's copy has only in-frame clones and lacks some. The sample records roughly 67,000 clones, around four fifths being singletons. Specimen: CD4+ or CD8+ T cells sorted from blood, collected in a trial of the OX40 agonist ivuxolimab. Receptors originate from an adult with an advanced solid tumor such as melanoma, head and neck, liver or kidney cancer.

This sequence joins TRBV27 and TRBJ2-7, with 7 bases lining up with TRBD1. The CDR3 totals 14 residues. The J segment lost 1 base and the V segment lost 4 bases, leaving 4 bases of the junction unmatched. Germline CDR1 reads MNHEY; CDR2 reads SMNVEV (reference sequence). DNA for the CDR3: TGTGCCAGCAGTTGGACAGGAAATTCCTACGAGCAGTACTTC. It yields the protein CASSWTGNSYEQYF.

This clone was recorded at least ten times. The gene calls are TRBV30 and TRBJ1-5; 9 nucleotides align to TRBD1. Germline assignment: CDR1 GTSNPN and CDR2 SVGIG (reference sequence). After removal of 2 bases from V and 6 bases from J, the junction contained 2 bases not matched to a gene. This CDR3 is built from 13 residues. The CDR3 DNA reads as TGTGCCTGGAGTACAGGGGGCAGTCAGCCCCAGCATTTT. This encodes CAWSTGGSQPQHF.

This clone appeared once. The V and J genes are TRBV5-1 and TRBJ2-1; tentatively, D is TRBD2 (6 bases). Germline assignment: CDR1 SGHRS and CDR2 YFSETQ. The CDR3 totals 14 residues. V lost 1 base and J lost 10, with 15 bases in between. CDR3 DNA sequence: TGCGCCAGCAGCTTGTCTGGGGGGTCGCGAGAGCAGTTCTTC. This codes for CASSLSGGSREQFF.

The V call is TRBV27, the J call TRBJ1-2, with TRBD1 identical over 8 bases. Germline values: CDR1 MNHEY, CDR2 SMNVEV (reference sequence). J was trimmed by 4 bases and V by 0 bases; bases with no gene match: 10. The CDR3 is 17 amino acids. The CDR3 DNA follows: TGTGCCAGCAGTTTATCCCCGTTCGGGACAGGCCGCTATGGCTACACCTTC. Translation gives CASSLSPFGTGRYGYTF.

The chain combines TRBV9 with TRBJ2-2; no definite D call. Trimming pared 2 bases from V and 1 base from J, leaving 9 bases between. This CDR3 spans 15 amino acids. Germline loops: CDR1 SGDLS, CDR2 YYNGEE. CDR3 protein: CASSVRSGNTGELFF. Written as DNA, the CDR3 is TGTGCCAGCAGCGTTCGATCAGGGAACACCGGGGAGCTGTTTTTT.

The chain joins TRBV28 to TRBJ2-1; 9 bases map to TRBD2. With V trimmed by 3 bases and J by 2 bases, 14 bases remained unmatched. Germline CDR1 MDHEN, CDR2 SYDVKM. The CDR3 has 19 residues. The CDR3 nucleotides are TGTGCCAGCAGTTTCCCTAGCGGGGCCTCTCCCAGGCCCTACAATGAGCAGTTCTTC. Translation gives CASSFPSGASPRPYNEQFF.

The J gene is TRBJ2-5, the V gene TRBV10-3, with D possibly being TRBD1 (6 bases). Germline V gene sequence: CDR1 ENHRY, CDR2 SYGVKD. Trimming took 3 bases from V and 3 from J, leaving 8 bases between them. The CDR3 is 13 residues long. The CDR3 DNA follows: TGTGCCATCAGTGAAACAGGGAAAGAGACCCAGTACTTC. Encoded protein: CAISETGKETQYF.

The V gene is TRBV5-4, the J gene TRBJ2-1, with unresolved D. The CDR3 has 13 residues. Per the germline V gene, CDR1 is SGHNT and CDR2 is YYREEE (reference sequence). The V end lost 4 bases, the J end lost 7 bases, and 12 bases lay between the germline ends. The CDR3 nucleotides read TGTGCCAGCAGCAATAGTGGTGGTAATGAGCAGTTCTTC. Amino acids: CASSNSGGNEQFF.

The V call is TRBV6-1, the J call TRBJ1-2, with D unresolved. V gave up 7 bases and J gave up 1 base, with 10 bases separating them. Germline lookup yields CDR1 MNHNS and CDR2 SASEGT. The CDR3 is 13 amino acids. In nucleotides, the CDR3 is TGTGCCAGCACTAAGGCACTTAACTATGGCTACACCTTC. Translating gives CASTKALNYGYTF.

J is TRBJ1-4 and V is TRBV6-5; D call uncertain. The CDR3 spans 13 residues. The V gene lost 6 bases and the J gene lost 7 bases, with 12 bases spanning the gap. Germline CDR1 MNHEY, CDR2 SVGAGI. CDR3 DNA sequence: TGTGCCAGCAGAAGGGTACTCGGTGAAAAACTGTTTTTT. Protein sequence: CASRRVLGEKLFF.

The V call is TRBV18, the J call TRBJ1-2; D is uncertain. The CDR3 sequence is 14 residues long. Germline V gene data show CDR1 as KGHSH and CDR2 as LQKENI. Trimming shortened V by 3 bases and J by 2 bases, and 10 bases separated the two germline ends. The CDR3 sequence: CASSPSNANYGYTF. The CDR3 coding sequence is TGTGCCAGCTCACCTTCAAACGCAAACTATGGCTACACCTTC.

CDR3 region: CASSLGISGRADVNEQFF. For the CDR3, the DNA is TGTGCCAGCAGCTTAGGGATTAGCGGGAGGGCCGATGTGAATGAGCAGTTCTTC. The chain is built from TRBV7-3 and TRBJ2-1; TRBD2 matches 11 bases. Germline CDR1 SGHTA, CDR2 FQGTGA. CDR3 length equals 18 residues. V was clipped by 2 bases and J by 7 bases; unmatched bases: 13.

The chain joins TRBV4-1 to TRBJ1-3, with 8 bases that match TRBD1. After removal of 1 base from V and 5 bases from J, the junction contained 7 bases not matched to a gene. This CDR3 is 16 amino acids long. CDR1 and CDR2 from the germline V gene are MGHRA and YSYEKL. CDR3 region: CASSQGPQGARNTIYF. The CDR3 coding sequence is TGCGCCAGCAGCCAAGGCCCGCAGGGGGCTCGAAACACCATATATTTT.

The V call is TRBV29-1, the J call TRBJ2-5; no firm D call. This CDR3 spans 13 amino acids. Germline V gene lookup returns CDR1 SQVTM and CDR2 ANQGSEA. V was clipped by 2 bases and J by 5 bases, with 12 bases between them. CDR3: CSVEWTQWETQYF. CDR3 nucleotide sequence: TGCAGCGTTGAATGGACCCAATGGGAGACCCAGTACTTC.

The chain couples TRBV19 to TRBJ1-1; D gene unclear. The V end was cut by 8 bases, the J end by 0 bases, with 16 bases between. This CDR3 spans 15 amino acids. From germline, CDR1 is LNHDA and CDR2 SQIVND (reference sequence). The CDR3 bases are TGTGCCAGTTTCTCTCTCGGCGGCTTGAACACTGAAGCTTTCTTT. Its translation: CASFSLGGLNTEAFF.

V is TRBV5-4 and J is TRBJ1-2, with 7 nucleotides matching TRBD1. This CDR3 region has 15 residues. Germline trimming cut 4 bases from V and 0 bases from J; bases unmatched to any gene: 6. Germline values: CDR1 SGHNT, CDR2 YYREEE (reference sequence). The CDR3 DNA reads TGTGCCAGCAGCCTCGGGACAGTCGCTAACTATGGCTACACCTTC. Its protein is CASSLGTVANYGYTF.

This chain links TRBV6-1 with TRBJ1-3; D gene unclear. This CDR3 spans 17 amino acids. Germline lookup yields CDR1 MNHNS and CDR2 SASEGT. The V end was cut by 4 bases, the J end by 2 bases, with 18 bases between. The CDR3 loop reads CASSGVVSSLPGNTIYF. CDR3 in DNA: TGTGCCAGCAGTGGGGTTGTCTCGTCACTCCCTGGAAACACCATATATTTT.

The V gene is TRBV4-2, the J gene TRBJ1-4; D ambiguous. The CDR3 is 16 residues long. Germline V CDR1 and CDR2: LGHNA, YNFKEQ. Trimming removed 1 base at V and 7 bases at J, with 16 bases between. The CDR3 region is CASSQVEGGRVEKLFF. For the CDR3, the DNA is TGTGCCAGCAGCCAAGTGGAAGGAGGAAGGGTTGAAAAACTGTTTTTT.

The rearrangement joins TRBV5-6 to TRBJ2-1, with D tentatively TRBD1 (6 bases). CDR3 length: 14 amino acids. V lost 0 bases to trimming and J lost 4 bases, with 8 bases between them. Per the germline V gene, CDR1 is SGHDT and CDR2 is YYEEEE. The CDR3 reads CASSLADRYNEQFF. As DNA, the CDR3 is TGTGCCAGCAGCTTGGCTGACAGGTACAATGAGCAGTTCTTC.

The V and J genes are TRBV7-2 and TRBJ2-7, with 8 bases matching TRBD2. This CDR3 has 16 amino acids. Germline CDR1 is SGHTA and CDR2 is FQGNSA. The ends lost 1 base at V and 2 bases at J; junction bases unmatched: 7. CDR3 in DNA: TGTGCCAGCAGCTTAGTGTCCCAGCGGGGGACCTACGAGCAGTACTTC. It translates to CASSLVSQRGTYEQYF.

This clone was picked up a small number of times. CDR3 sequence: CASSKALSGGFYNEQFF. CDR3 DNA: TGTGCCAGCAGCAAAGCGCTTTCGGGCGGGTTTTACAATGAGCAGTTCTTC. The chain combines TRBV21-1 with TRBJ2-1; the table's D call, TRBD2, was not checked against the DNA. TRBV21-1 is a documented pseudogene. CDR3 length: 17 residues.

V usage is TRBV4-1 and J usage is TRBJ1-5, with 8 bases matching TRBD1. This CDR3 is built from 17 residues. The V and J ends lost 1 base and 3 bases, in that order; junction bases with no gene match: 8. The V gene's germline CDR1 is MGHRA and CDR2 YSYEKL. Written as DNA, the CDR3 is TGCGCCAGCAGCCAAGGATACAGGGGGGGGTCCAATCAGCCCCAGCATTTT. Protein product: CASSQGYRGGSNQPQHF.

The chain uses TRBV7-9 and TRBJ2-5; possibly TRBD1 or TRBD2 for D (6 bases each). Germline values: CDR1 SEHNR, CDR2 FQNEAQ (reference sequence). V dropped 1 base and J dropped 4 bases, with 13 bases sitting between them. The CDR3 has 15 residues. CDR3 residues: CASSLGSGGGETQYF. CDR3 coding DNA: TGTGCCAGCAGCTTAGGGAGTGGAGGGGGAGAGACCCAGTACTTC.

CDR3 region: CASTRGRYNEQFF. CDR3 nucleotide sequence: TGTGCCAGCACCAGAGGACGATACAATGAGCAGTTCTTC. This chain joins TRBV2 and TRBJ2-1; D remains unclear. The CDR3 runs 13 residues. Trimming removed 7 bases at V and 4 bases at J, with 11 bases between. Germline lookup yields CDR1 SNHLY and CDR2 FYNNEI.